This T cell receptor (beta chain) emerged from a study of cytomegalovirus exposure and HLA in healthy donors. Study-wide background: Earlier sequencing of 150 million to 200 million T cells yielded approximately 120 million unique TCR beta sequences.

The germline gives CDR1 LNHNV, CDR2 YYDKDF (reference sequence). V was trimmed by 3 bases and J by 8 bases, leaving 10 bases between them. The CDR3 is made up of 12 amino acids. Amplification used 60 Vbeta primers and 13 Jbeta primers. The method was immunoSEQ multiplex PCR; TCRdb's version includes in-frame clones alone and lacks a portion of them. The sample records about 110,000 clones, roughly four fifths being singletons. The receptor was derived from a woman younger than 45 in good health and CMV-seronegative. The rearrangement joins TRBV15 to TRBJ1-2; no clear D gene. Material for sequencing was PBMCs. In nucleotides, the CDR3 is TGTGCCACCAGCAGGGAGGGAAGAGGCTACACCTTC. Encoded protein: CATSREGRGYTF.